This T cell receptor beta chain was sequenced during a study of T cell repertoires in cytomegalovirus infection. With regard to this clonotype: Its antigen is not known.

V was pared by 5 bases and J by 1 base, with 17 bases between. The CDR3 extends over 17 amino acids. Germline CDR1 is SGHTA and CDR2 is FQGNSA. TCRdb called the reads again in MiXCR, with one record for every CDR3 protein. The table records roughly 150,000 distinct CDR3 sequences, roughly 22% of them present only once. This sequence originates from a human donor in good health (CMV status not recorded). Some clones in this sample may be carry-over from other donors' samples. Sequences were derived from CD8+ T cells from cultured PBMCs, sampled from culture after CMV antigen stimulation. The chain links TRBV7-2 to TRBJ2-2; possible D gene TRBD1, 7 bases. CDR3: CASSPGGQGRNTGELFF. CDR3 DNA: TGTGCCAGCAGCCCAGGGGGGCAGGGAAGGAACACCGGGGAGCTGTTTTTT.